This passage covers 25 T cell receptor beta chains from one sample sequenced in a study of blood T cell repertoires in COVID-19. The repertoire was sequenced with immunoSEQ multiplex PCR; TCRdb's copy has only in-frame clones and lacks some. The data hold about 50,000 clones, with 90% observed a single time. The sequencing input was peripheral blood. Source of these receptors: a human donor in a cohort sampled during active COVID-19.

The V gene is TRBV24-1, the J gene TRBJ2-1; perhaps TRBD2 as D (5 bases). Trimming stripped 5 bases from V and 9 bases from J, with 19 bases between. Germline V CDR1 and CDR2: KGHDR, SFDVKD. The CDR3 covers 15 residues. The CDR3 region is CATSGGVSDPGEQFF. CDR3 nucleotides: TGTGCCACCAGTGGGGGTGTTAGCGACCCCGGTGAGCAGTTCTTC.

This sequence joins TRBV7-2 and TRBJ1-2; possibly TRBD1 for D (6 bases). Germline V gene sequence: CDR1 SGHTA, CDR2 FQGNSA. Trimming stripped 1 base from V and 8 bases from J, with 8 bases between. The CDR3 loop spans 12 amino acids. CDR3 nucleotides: TGTGCCAGCAGCTTAGACAGGGAAGGCTACACCTTC. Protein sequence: CASSLDREGYTF.

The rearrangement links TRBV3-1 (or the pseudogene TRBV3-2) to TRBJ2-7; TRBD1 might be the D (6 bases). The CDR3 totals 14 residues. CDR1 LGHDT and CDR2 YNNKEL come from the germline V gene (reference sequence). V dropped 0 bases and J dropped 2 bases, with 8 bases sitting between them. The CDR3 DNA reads TGTGCCAGCAGCCAAGAAGGGGGAACCTACGAGCAGTACTTC. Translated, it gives CASSQEGGTYEQYF.

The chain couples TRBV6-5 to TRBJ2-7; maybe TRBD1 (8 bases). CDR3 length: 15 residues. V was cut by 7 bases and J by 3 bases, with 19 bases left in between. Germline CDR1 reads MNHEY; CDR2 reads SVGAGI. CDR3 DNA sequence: TGTGCCAGCACCGCTCCTAACAGGGGGGGCTACGAGCAGTACTTC. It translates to CASTAPNRGGYEQYF.

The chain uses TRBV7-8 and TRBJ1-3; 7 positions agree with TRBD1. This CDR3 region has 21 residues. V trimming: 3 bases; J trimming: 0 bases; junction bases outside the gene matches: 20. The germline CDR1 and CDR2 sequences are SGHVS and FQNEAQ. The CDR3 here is CASSFNRGRDSPSLSGNTIYF. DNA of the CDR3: TGTGCCAGCAGCTTCAACCGCGGACGGGACAGCCCTTCCCTCTCTGGAAACACCATATATTTT.

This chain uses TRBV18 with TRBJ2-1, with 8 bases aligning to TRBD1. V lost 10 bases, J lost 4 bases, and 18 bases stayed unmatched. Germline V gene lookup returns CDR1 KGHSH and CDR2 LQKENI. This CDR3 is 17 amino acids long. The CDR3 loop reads CATKRYGTGGFYNEQFF. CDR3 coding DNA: TGTGCCACCAAGAGGTATGGGACAGGTGGATTTTACAATGAGCAGTTCTTC.

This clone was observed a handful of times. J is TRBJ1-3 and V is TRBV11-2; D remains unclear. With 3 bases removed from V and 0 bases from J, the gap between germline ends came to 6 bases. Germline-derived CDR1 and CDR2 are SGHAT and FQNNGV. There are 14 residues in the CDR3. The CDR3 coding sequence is TGTGCCAGCAGCTTTTTAGACTCTGGAAACACCATATATTTT. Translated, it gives CASSFLDSGNTIYF.

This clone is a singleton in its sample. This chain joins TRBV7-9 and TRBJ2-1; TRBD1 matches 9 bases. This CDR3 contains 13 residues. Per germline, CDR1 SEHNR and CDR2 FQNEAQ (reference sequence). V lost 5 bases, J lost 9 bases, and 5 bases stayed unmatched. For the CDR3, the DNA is TGTGCCAGCAGCGCCGGACAGGGGAGTGAGCAGTTCTTC. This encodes CASSAGQGSEQFF.

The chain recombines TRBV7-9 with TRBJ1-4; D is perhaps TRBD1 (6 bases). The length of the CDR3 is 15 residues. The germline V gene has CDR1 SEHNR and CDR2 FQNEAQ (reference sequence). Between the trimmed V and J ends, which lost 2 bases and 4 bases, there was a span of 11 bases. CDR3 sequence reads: CASSLQTGFNEKLFF. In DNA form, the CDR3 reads TGTGCCAGCAGCTTACAGACAGGATTTAATGAAAAACTGTTTTTT.

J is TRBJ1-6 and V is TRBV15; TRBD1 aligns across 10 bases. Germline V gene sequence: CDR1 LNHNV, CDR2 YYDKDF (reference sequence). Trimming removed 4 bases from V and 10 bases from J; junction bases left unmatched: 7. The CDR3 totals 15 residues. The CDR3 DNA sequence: TGTGCCACCAGCACCCTGGGACAGGGGCGGTCACCCCTCCACTTT. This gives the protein CATSTLGQGRSPLHF.

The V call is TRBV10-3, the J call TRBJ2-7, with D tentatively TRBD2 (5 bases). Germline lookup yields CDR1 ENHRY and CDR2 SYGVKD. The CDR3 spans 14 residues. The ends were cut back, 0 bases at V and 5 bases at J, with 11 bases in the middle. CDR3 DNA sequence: TGTGCCATCAGTGAGTCGTCGGGGAAAGACGAGCAGTACTTC. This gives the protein CAISESSGKDEQYF.

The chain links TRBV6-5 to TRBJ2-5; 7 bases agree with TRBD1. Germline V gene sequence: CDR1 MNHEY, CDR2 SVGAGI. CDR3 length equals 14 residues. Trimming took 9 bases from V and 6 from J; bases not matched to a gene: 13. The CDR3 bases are TGTGCCAGTTCTTCGGCAGGGGGAATCAAGACCCAGTACTTC. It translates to CASSSAGGIKTQYF.

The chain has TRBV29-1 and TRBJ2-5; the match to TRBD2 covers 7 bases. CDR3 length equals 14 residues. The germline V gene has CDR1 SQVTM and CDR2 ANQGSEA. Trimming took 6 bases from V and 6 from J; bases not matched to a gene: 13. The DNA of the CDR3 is TGCAGCGTCCGGACCCGGGGGGATAGTCAGACCCAGTACTTC. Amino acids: CSVRTRGDSQTQYF.

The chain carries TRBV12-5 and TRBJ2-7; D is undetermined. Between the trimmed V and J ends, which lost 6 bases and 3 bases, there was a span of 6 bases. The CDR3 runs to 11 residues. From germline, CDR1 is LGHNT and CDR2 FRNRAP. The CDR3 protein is CASGRNYEQYF. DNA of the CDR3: TGTGCTAGTGGGAGGAACTACGAGCAGTACTTC.

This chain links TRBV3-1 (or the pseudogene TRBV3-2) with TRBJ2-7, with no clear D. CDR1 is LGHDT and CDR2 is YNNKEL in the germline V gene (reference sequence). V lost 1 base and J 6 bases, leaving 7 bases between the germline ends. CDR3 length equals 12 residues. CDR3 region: CASSQGRSEQYF. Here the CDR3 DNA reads TGTGCCAGCAGCCAAGGGCGGAGCGAGCAGTACTTC.

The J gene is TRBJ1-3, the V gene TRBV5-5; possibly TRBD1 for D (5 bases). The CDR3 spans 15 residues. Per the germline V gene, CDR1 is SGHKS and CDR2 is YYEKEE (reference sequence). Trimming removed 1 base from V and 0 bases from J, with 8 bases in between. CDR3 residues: CASSLHGGSGNTIYF. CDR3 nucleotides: TGTGCCAGCAGCTTGCACGGGGGCTCTGGAAACACCATATATTTT.

The CDR3 spells CASSASYSGRRTDTQYF. In DNA form, the CDR3 reads TGTGCCAGCAGTGCCTCTTATAGCGGGAGGCGCACAGATACGCAGTATTTT. The chain has TRBV25-1 and TRBJ2-3; 10 nucleotides match TRBD2. Looked up from germline, CDR1 is MGHDK and CDR2 is SYGVNS. This CDR3 spans 17 amino acids. Trimming at V came to 4 bases and at J to 1 base, leaving 8 bases not matched to a gene.

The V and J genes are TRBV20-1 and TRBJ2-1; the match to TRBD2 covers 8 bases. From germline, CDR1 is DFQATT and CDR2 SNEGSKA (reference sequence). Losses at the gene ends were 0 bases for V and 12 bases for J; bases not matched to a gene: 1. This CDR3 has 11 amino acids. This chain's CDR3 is CSARDAGGQFF. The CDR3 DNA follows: TGCAGTGCTAGAGACGCGGGAGGGCAGTTCTTC.

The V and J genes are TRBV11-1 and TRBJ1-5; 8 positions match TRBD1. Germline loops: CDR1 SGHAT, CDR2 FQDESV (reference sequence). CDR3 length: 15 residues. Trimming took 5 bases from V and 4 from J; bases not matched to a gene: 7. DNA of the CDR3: TGTGCCAGCAGCGCTGGGACAGGCGTTAATCAGCCCCAGCATTTT. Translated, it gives CASSAGTGVNQPQHF.

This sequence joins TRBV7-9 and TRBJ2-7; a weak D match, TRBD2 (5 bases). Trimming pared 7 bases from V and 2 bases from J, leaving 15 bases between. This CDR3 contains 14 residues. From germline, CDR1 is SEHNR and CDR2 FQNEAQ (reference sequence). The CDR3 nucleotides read TGTGCCAGCACCCCCTCGGGGAACCCCTACGAGCAGTACTTC. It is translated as CASTPSGNPYEQYF.

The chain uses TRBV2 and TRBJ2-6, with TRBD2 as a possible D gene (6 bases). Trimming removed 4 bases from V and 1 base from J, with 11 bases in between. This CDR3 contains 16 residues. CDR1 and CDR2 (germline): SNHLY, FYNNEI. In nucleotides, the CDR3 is TGTGCCAGCAGTGCGAGGGCGGGGTCTGGGGCCAACGTCCTGACTTTC. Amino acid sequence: CASSARAGSGANVLTF.

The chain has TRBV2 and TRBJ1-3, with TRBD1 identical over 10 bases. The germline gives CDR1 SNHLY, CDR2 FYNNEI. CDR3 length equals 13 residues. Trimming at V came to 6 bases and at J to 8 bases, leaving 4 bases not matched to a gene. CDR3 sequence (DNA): TGTGCCAGCAGAAAGGACAGGGGGGACACCATATATTTT. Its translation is CASRKDRGDTIYF.

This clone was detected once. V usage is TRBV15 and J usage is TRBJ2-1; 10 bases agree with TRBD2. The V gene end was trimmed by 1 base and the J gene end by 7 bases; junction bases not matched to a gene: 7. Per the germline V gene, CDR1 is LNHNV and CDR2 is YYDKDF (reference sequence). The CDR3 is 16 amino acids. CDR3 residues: CATSRVTSGLQNEQFF. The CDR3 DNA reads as TGTGCCACCAGCAGAGTGACTAGCGGGTTACAGAATGAGCAGTTCTTC.

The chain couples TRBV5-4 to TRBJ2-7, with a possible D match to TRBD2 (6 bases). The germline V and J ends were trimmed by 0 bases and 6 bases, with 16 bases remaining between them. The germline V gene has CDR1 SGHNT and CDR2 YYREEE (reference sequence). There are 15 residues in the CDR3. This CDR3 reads CASSLGSGWEAEQYF. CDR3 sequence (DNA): TGTGCCAGCAGCTTGGGATCAGGGTGGGAGGCCGAGCAGTACTTC.

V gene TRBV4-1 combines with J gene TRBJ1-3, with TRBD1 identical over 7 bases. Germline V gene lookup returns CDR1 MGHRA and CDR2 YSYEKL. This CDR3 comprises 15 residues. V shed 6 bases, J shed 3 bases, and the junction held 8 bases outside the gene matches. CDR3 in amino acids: CASSRQGIGGNTIYF. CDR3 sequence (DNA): TGCGCCAGCAGTAGACAGGGAATCGGTGGAAACACCATATATTTT.